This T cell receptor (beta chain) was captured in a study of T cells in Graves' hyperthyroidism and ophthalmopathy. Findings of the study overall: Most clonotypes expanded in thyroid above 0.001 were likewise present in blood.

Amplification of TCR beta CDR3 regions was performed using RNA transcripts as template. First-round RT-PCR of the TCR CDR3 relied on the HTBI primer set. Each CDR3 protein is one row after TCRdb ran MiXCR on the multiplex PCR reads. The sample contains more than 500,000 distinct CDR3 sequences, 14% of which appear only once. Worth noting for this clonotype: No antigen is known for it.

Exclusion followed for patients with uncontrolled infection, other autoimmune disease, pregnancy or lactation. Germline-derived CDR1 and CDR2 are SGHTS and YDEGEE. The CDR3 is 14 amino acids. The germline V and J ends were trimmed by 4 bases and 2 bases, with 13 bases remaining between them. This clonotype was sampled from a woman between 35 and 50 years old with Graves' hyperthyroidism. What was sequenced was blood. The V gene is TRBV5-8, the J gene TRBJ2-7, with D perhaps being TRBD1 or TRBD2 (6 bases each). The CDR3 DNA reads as TGTGCCAGCAGCCGAGGGGGGCAGACCTACGAGCAGTACTTC. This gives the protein CASSRGGQTYEQYF.